The entry that follows covers one T cell receptor (beta chain) sequence. The target antigen is unknown. Primed by a sample-barcoded 5' primer and a J-beta primer mix, a second PCR proceeded for about 6 to 12 cycles. MiXCR, run by TCRdb on the 5' RACE reads, gives a single entry per CDR3 protein. The sample lists under 700,000 distinct CDR3 sequences, 24% seen once, with around 10% in the top ten. The record originates from a study of blood T cells in healthy people across ages. Study outcomes and limitations: It was held that diversity estimates obtained from one million T cells represented underestimates.

This CDR3 is built from 13 residues. In germline, CDR1 is SGHDT, CDR2 YYEEEE. V lost 4 bases and J 8 bases, leaving 12 bases between the germline ends. This same sample was also taken into another study, of T cells of mothers and their children. That paper notes: The study found thymic selection shapes TCR recombination output similarly in related and unrelated pairs.

This TCR derives from a boy younger than 18 in good health. Sequenced material: blood. The J gene is TRBJ1-4, the V gene TRBV5-6, with D possibly matching TRBD1 (5 bases). CDR3: CASSPGGDEKLFF. CDR3 in DNA: TGTGCCAGCAGCCCGGGGGGTGACGAAAAACTGTTTTTT.